This TCR beta chain derives from a study of shared T cell receptors in the human thymus. Produced via immunoSEQ multiplex PCR; TCRdb's table is partial and in-frame only. The data hold 700,000 to 750,000 clones, with approximately 85% observed a single time. The sample was also linked to a second study, of human thymus T cells.

Sequencing used thymocytes. The receptor comes from a girl in the first two years of life with a congenital heart defect.

CDR3 sequence (DNA): TGTGCCAGCAGCCCCGGTGGGGGCAATGGCTACACCTTC. Residues: CASSPGGGNGYTF. The chain links TRBV6-5 to TRBJ1-2; tentative D call: TRBD1 (6 bases). Germline lookup yields CDR1 MNHEY and CDR2 SVGAGI. V dropped 6 bases and J dropped 6 bases, with 14 bases sitting between them. The CDR3 runs to 13 residues.